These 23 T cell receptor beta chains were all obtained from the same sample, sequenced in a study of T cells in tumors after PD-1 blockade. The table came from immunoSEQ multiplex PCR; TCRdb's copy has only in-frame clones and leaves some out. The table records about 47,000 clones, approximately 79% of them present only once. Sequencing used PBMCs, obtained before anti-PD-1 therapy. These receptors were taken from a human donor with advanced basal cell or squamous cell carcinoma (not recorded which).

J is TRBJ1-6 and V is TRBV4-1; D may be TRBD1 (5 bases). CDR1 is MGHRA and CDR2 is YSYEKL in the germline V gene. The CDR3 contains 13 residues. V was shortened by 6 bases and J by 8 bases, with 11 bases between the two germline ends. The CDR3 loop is CASRGTVDSPLHF. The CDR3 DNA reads TGCGCCAGCAGGGGGACGGTAGATTCACCCCTCCACTTT.

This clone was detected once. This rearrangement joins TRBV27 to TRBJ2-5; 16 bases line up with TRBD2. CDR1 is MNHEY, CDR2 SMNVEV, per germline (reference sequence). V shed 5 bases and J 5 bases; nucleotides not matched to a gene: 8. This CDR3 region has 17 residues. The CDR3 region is CASSPGLAGGPVETQYF. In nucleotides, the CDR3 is TGTGCCAGCAGTCCGGGACTAGCGGGAGGGCCGGTGGAGACCCAGTACTTC.

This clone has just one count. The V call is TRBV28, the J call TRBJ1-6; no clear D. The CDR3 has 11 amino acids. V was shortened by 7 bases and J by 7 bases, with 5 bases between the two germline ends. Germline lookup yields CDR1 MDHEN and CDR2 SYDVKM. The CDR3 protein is CASKANSPLHF. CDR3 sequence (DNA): TGTGCCAGCAAGGCCAATTCACCCCTCCACTTT.

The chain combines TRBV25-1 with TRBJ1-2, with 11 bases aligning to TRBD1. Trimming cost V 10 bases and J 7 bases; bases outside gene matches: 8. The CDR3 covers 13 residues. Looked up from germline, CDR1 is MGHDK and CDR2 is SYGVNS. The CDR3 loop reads CAIRGTGGSGYTF. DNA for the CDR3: TGTGCCATCCGAGGGACAGGGGGTTCTGGCTACACCTTC.

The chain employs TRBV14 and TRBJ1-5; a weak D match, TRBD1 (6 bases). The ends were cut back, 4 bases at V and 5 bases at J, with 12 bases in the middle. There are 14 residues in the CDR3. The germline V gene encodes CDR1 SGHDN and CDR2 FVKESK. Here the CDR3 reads CASSPQGFHQPQHF. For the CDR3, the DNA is TGTGCCAGCAGCCCGCAGGGGTTCCATCAGCCCCAGCATTTT.

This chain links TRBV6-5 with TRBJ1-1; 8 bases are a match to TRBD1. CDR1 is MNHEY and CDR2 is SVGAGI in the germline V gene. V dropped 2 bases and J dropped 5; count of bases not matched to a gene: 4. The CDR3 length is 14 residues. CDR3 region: CASSYQTGVTEAFF. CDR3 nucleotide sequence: TGTGCCAGCAGTTACCAGACAGGGGTGACTGAAGCTTTCTTT.

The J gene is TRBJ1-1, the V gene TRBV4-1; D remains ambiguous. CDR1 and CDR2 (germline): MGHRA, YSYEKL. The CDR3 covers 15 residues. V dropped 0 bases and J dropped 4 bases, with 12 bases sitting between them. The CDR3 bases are TGCGCCAGCAGCCAAGATTTGAGTTTCGGCACTGAAGCTTTCTTT. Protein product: CASSQDLSFGTEAFF.

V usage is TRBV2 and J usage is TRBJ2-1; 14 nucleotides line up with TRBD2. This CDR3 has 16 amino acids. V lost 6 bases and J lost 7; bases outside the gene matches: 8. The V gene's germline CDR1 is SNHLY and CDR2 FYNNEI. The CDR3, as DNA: TGTGCCAGCAGCCCTGGACTAGCGGGAGGAGTTAATGAGCAGTTCTTC. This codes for CASSPGLAGGVNEQFF. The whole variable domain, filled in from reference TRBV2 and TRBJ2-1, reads EPEVTQTPSHQVTQMGQEVILRCVPISNHLYFYWYRQILGQKVEFLVSFYNNEISEKSEIFDDQFSVERPDGSNFTLKIRSTKLEDSAMYFCASSPGLAGGVNEQFFGPGTRLTVL.

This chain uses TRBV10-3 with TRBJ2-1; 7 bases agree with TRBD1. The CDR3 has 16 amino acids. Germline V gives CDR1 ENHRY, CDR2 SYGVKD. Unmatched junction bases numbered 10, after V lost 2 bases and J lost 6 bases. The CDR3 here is CAISETQQGSANEQFF. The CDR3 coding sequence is TGTGCCATCAGTGAGACTCAACAGGGGTCGGCCAATGAGCAGTTCTTC.

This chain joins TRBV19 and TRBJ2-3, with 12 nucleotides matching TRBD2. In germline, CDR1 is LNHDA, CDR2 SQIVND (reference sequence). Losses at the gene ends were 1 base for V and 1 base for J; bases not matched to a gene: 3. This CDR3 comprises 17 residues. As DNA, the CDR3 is TGTGCCAGTAGTATAGGTCGACTAGCGGGGGGCACAGATACGCAGTATTTT. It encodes CASSIGRLAGGTDTQYF. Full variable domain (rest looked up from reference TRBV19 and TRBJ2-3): DGGITQSPKYLFRKEGQNVTLSCEQNLNHDAMYWYRQDPGQGLRLIYYSQIVNDFQKGDIAEGYSVSREKKESFPLTVTSAQKNPTAFYLCASSIGRLAGGTDTQYFGPGTRLTVL.

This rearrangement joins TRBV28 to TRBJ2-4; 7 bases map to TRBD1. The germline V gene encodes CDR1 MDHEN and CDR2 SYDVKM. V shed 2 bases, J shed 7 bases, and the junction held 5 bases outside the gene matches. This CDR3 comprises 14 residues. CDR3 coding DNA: TGTGCCAGCAGTTTAAGACAGGGAAGGAACATTCAGTACTTC. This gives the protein CASSLRQGRNIQYF.

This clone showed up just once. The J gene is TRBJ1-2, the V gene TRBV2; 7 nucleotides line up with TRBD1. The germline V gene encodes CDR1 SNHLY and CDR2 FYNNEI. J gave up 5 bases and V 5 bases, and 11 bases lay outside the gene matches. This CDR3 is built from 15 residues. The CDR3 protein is CASSPPRAGGYGYTF. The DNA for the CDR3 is TGTGCCAGCAGTCCGCCAAGGGCAGGGGGGTATGGCTACACCTTC. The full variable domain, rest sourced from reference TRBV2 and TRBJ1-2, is EPEVTQTPSHQVTQMGQEVILRCVPISNHLYFYWYRQILGQKVEFLVSFYNNEISEKSEIFDDQFSVERPDGSNFTLKIRSTKLEDSAMYFCASSPPRAGGYGYTFGSGTRLTVV.

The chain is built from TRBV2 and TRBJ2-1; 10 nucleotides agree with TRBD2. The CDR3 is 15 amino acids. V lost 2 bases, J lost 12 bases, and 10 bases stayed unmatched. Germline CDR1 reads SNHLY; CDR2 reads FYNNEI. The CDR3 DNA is TGTGCCAGCAGTGAAAGGACTAGCGGCGTCGGGGTGCAGTTCTTC. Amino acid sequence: CASSERTSGVGVQFF.

CDR3 nucleotides: TGCAGCGTTGATCGTCCGCGGGAGACCTTTGACAATGAGCAGTTCTTC. This sequence encodes CSVDRPRETFDNEQFF. The rearrangement joins TRBV29-1 to TRBJ2-1; TRBD2 matches 7 bases. The CDR3 length is 16 residues. J lost 5 bases, V lost 3 bases, and 13 bases had no gene match. Germline CDR1 reads SQVTM; CDR2 reads ANQGSEA.

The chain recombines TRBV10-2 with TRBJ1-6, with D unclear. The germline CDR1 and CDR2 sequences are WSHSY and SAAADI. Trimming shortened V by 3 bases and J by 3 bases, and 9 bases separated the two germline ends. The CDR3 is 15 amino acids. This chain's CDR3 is CASSDRQSYNSPLHF. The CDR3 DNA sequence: TGCGCCAGCAGTGACAGACAAAGCTATAATTCACCCCTCCACTTT.

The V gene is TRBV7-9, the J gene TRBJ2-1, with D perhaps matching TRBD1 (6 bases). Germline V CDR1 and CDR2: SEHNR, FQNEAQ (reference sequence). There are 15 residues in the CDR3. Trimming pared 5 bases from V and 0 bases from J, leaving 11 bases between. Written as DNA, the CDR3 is TGTGCCAGCAGCGGTACAGGGCCCTCCTACAATGAGCAGTTCTTC. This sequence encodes CASSGTGPSYNEQFF.

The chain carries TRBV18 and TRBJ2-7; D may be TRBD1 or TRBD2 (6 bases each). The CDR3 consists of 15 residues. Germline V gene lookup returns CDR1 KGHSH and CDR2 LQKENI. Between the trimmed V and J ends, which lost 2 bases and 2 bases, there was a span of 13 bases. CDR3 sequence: CASSPSGEETYEQYF. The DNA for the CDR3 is TGTGCCAGCTCACCATCAGGGGAGGAGACCTACGAGCAGTACTTC. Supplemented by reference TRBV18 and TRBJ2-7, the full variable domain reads NAGVMQNPRHLVRRRGQEARLRCSPMKGHSHVYWYRQLPEEGLKFMVYLQKENIIDESGMPKERFSAEFPKEGPSILRIQQVVRGDSAAYFCASSPSGEETYEQYFGPGTRLTVT.

CDR3 bases: TGTGCCAGCAGTGAACACGGGAGCCGTACTGAAGCTTTCTTT. Amino acid sequence: CASSEHGSRTEAFF. The chain has TRBV25-1 and TRBJ1-1; no clear D gene. Germline V gene data show CDR1 as MGHDK and CDR2 as SYGVNS. Deletions cut 2 bases from V and 5 bases from J, with 12 bases between. The CDR3 consists of 14 residues.

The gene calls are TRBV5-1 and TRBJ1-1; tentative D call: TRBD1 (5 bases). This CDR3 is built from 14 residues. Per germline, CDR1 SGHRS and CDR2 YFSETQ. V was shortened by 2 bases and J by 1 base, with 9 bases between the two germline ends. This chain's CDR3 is CASSLPTANTEAFF. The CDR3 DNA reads TGCGCCAGCAGCTTACCGACAGCGAACACTGAAGCTTTCTTT.

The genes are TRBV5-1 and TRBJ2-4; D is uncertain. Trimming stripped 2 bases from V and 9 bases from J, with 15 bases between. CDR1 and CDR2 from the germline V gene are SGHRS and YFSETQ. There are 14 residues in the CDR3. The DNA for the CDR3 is TGCGCCAGCAGCTTCGACTCCCCCCCGGTCATTCAGTACTTC. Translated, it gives CASSFDSPPVIQYF.

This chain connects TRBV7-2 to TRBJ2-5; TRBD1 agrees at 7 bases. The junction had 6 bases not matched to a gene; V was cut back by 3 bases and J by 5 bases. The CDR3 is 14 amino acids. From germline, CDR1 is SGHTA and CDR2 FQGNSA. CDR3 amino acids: CASSFDRVHETQYF. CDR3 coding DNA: TGTGCCAGCAGCTTTGACAGGGTCCATGAGACCCAGTACTTC.

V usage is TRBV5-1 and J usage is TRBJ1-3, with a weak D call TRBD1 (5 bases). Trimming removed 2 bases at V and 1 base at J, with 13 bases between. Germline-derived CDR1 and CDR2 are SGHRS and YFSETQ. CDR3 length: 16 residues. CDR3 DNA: TGCGCCAGCAGCTTTTACCAGGGTGGGTCTGGAAACACCATATATTTT. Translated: CASSFYQGGSGNTIYF. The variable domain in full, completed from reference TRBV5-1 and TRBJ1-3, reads KAGVTQTPRYLIKTRGQQVTLSCSPISGHRSVSWYQQTPGQGLQFLFEYFSETQRNKGNFPGRFSGRQFSNSRSEMNVSTLELGDSALYLCASSFYQGGSGNTIYFGEGSWLTVV.

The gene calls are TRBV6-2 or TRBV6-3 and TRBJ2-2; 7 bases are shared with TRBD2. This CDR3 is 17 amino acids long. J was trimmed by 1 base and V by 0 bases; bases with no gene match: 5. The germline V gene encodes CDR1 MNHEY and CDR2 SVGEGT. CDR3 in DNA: TGTGCCAGCAGTTACTCAAGGGAGGGCCGGAACACCGGGGAGCTGTTTTTT. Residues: CASSYSREGRNTGELFF.